This T cell receptor beta chain was captured by sequencing in a study of T-cell memory formation after mild COVID-19. CDR1 LNHDA and CDR2 SQIVND come from the germline V gene (reference sequence). V was shortened by 3 bases and J by 7 bases, with 4 bases between the two germline ends. This CDR3 region has 12 residues. TCRdb recomputed calls from the 5' RACE reads with MiXCR, one row per CDR3 protein. In the table there are under 550,000 distinct CDR3 sequences, roughly 18% of which are singletons. V usage is TRBV19 and J usage is TRBJ1-6; D unresolved. The sequence was obtained from an adult woman who had mild COVID-19 (a few samples of this study predate the infection). Cell type and time point are not known. Sequencing used PBMCs or a T cell subset sorted from them (not recorded which). Here the CDR3 DNA reads TGTGCCAGTAGTATGGCCAATTCACCCCTCCACTTT. Protein sequence: CASSMANSPLHF.